The clone carrying this T cell receptor beta chain came up once. What it binds is not known. This cohort consisted of healthy bone marrow donors. 60 Vbeta and 13 Jbeta primers were used in PCR. Some clones are missing from TCRdb's copy, which holds only in-frame ones; the method was immunoSEQ multiplex PCR. The sample includes about 230,000 clones, roughly four fifths of them seen just once. J lost 7 bases, V lost 4 bases, and 5 bases had no gene match. Per germline, CDR1 SEHNR and CDR2 FQNEAQ (reference sequence). The CDR3 runs to 16 residues. This sample stems from a study of cytomegalovirus exposure and HLA in healthy donors. Study results and caveats: Later genetic work tied a missense DCLRE1C variant to beta-chain V and J trimming.

The clonotype originates from a woman in her 40s in good health and CMV-seronegative. Source material: PBMCs. The chain is built from TRBV7-9 and TRBJ2-1; 15 bases align to TRBD2. This CDR3 reads CASSSTGLAGGNEQFF. The CDR3 coding sequence is TGTGCCAGCAGCTCTACAGGACTAGCGGGGGGGAATGAGCAGTTCTTC.